This TCR beta chain was identified in a study of T cells after somatic rescue of genetic block (dated by TCRdb to 2019 to 2021). Turning to the overall study: What the study looked at was long-term robustness, specifically in a T-cell system that came about through somatic rescue of a genetic block in T-cell development.

Note on this clone: It has no known antigen specificity. No base quality values were provided; no much bigger clone lies one nucleotide off.

Libraries came from the immunoSEQ multiplex PCR assay. This immuneACCESS table, as held by TCRdb, lists in-frame sequences with V and J called but not all clones. Of the missing ones, under half trace to an unresolved V gene in checked studies; the others have no known cause. The sample data list about 12,000 clones, and around 72% of these were observed just once. The ten largest clones capture roughly 22% of the sample. The cysteine opens and the phenylalanine closes a CDR3 of 13 amino acids. Only the CDR3 DNA stays, 39 bases, in frame from base 1. V is cut by 3 bases and J by 7 bases, and the space between the germline ends is 12 bases. Based on the germline V gene, the CDR1 and CDR2 sequences are KGHSH and LQKENI.

Sequenced sample: peripheral blood mononuclear cells (PBMCs). The TCR comes from a boy between 5 and 17 years old. The chain was built from TRBV18 and TRBJ1-2; the D region possibly corresponds to TRBD1 (5 bases align). The CDR3 loop reads CASSPAGLVGYTF. The nucleotide sequence is TGTGCCAGCTCACCGGCAGGGCTGGTTGGCTACACCTTC.